One sample yielded the 26 T cell receptor beta chains listed below, sequenced in a study of early T cells in non-severe SARS-CoV-2 infection. MiXCR was run by TCRdb on the 5' RACE reads, yielding one entry per CDR3 protein. Of some 50,000 distinct CDR3 sequences detected, approximately 10% appear once; the ten largest clones hold about a fifth. The source material was whole blood. Every receptor here comes from an adult who was a healthcare worker with PCR-confirmed SARS-CoV-2 infection or an uninfected control (not recorded which).

The count of this clonotype is one. The J gene is TRBJ2-7, the V gene TRBV7-9; 7 nucleotides line up with TRBD1. Losses at the gene ends were 5 bases for V and 3 bases for J; bases not matched to a gene: 10. Germline CDR1 SEHNR, CDR2 FQNEAQ (reference sequence). The CDR3 consists of 15 residues. The CDR3 DNA reads as TGTGCCAGCAGCCACCCCGGGACAGCTCTCTACGAGCAGTACTTC. It encodes CASSHPGTALYEQYF.

The chain links TRBV18 to TRBJ1-1; D is unresolved. Germline V CDR1 and CDR2: KGHSH, LQKENI. The CDR3 has 14 amino acids. Trimming took 8 bases from V and 3 from J, leaving 16 bases between them. CDR3 residues: CASLQSLRDTEAFF. The CDR3 coding sequence is TGTGCCAGCCTTCAGAGTTTGAGGGACACTGAAGCTTTCTTT.

This clonotype was seen many times. The rearrangement links TRBV29-1 to TRBJ2-5; 8 bases line up with TRBD1. V shed 6 bases, J shed 0 bases, and the junction held 9 bases outside the gene matches. The CDR3 covers 15 residues. Germline V gene data show CDR1 as SQVTM and CDR2 as ANQGSEA. The CDR3 DNA reads as TGCAGCGTAGGGACAGGCCGGGGGTACCAAGAGACCCAGTACTTC. This encodes CSVGTGRGYQETQYF. The whole variable domain, remainder taken from reference TRBV29-1 and TRBJ2-5, is SAVISQKPSRDICQRGTSLTIQCQVDSQVTMMFWYRQQPGQSLTLIATANQGSEATYESGFVIDKFPISRPNLTFSTLTVSNMSPEDSSIYLCSVGTGRGYQETQYFGPGTRLLVL.

This clonotype has more than one count but fewer than ten. This chain uses TRBV29-1 with TRBJ1-1, with D unresolved. The CDR3 has 11 amino acids. CDR1 is SQVTM and CDR2 is ANQGSEA in the germline V gene. Trimming removed 7 bases from V and 1 base from J, with 7 bases in between. Here the CDR3 DNA reads TGCAGCGGCCACTGGAACACTGAAGCTTTCTTT. Protein product: CSGHWNTEAFF.

The gene calls are TRBV3-1 and TRBJ2-7; 8 nucleotides agree with TRBD1. Trimming cost V 1 base and J 6 bases; bases outside gene matches: 8. CDR1 is LGHDT, CDR2 YNNKEL, per germline (reference sequence). The CDR3 has 15 amino acids. The CDR3 reads CASSQVPGQGGEQYF. In DNA form, the CDR3 reads TGTGCCAGCAGCCAAGTTCCCGGACAGGGAGGCGAGCAGTACTTC.

This clonotype was detected ten times or more. This chain links TRBV18 with TRBJ1-6; D ambiguous. The germline CDR1 and CDR2 sequences are KGHSH and LQKENI. The CDR3 is 14 amino acids. Between the trimmed V and J ends, which lost 1 base and 6 bases, there was a span of 7 bases. The CDR3 bases are TGTGCCAGCTCACCACGGGATGTTAATTCACCCCTCCACTTT. Protein sequence: CASSPRDVNSPLHF.

V gene TRBV2 combines with J gene TRBJ1-5, with D maybe TRBD1 (6 bases). The CDR3 runs to 14 residues. Trimming shortened V by 3 bases and J by 3 bases, and 9 bases separated the two germline ends. CDR1 and CDR2 from the germline V gene are SNHLY and FYNNEI. CDR3: CASSDGGPNQPQHF. In DNA, the CDR3 is TGTGCCAGCAGTGATGGGGGGCCCAATCAGCCCCAGCATTTT.

This clonotype has more than one count but fewer than ten. V usage is TRBV12-5 and J usage is TRBJ2-7; 9 positions agree with TRBD1. J was trimmed by 7 bases and V by 6 bases; bases with no gene match: 13. This CDR3 contains 15 residues. Per germline, CDR1 LGHNT and CDR2 FRNRAP. In DNA form, the CDR3 reads TGTGCTAGTGGGACCGGGACAGGGATGTTTAAAGAGCAGTACTTC. Residues: CASGTGTGMFKEQYF.

This clonotype was seen many times. This sequence joins TRBV4-1 and TRBJ2-2; D possibly matches TRBD1 or TRBD2 (5 bases each). Germline V gene data show CDR1 as MGHRA and CDR2 as YSYEKL. V lost 3 bases to trimming and J lost 7 bases, with 15 bases between them. This CDR3 spans 15 amino acids. The CDR3: CASSQPGRGVGELFF. The CDR3 DNA reads as TGCGCCAGCAGCCAGCCGGGACGTGGCGTCGGGGAGCTGTTTTTT.

This clonotype was counted at least ten times. The V call is TRBV20-1, the J call TRBJ2-1; 13 bases are shared with TRBD2. Per germline, CDR1 DFQATT and CDR2 SNEGSKA (reference sequence). This CDR3 has 16 residues. The ends lost 6 bases at V and 0 bases at J; junction bases unmatched: 5. The CDR3 nucleotides are TGCAGTGCCCCACTAGCGGGGGGGTACTCCTACAATGAGCAGTTCTTC. It translates to CSAPLAGGYSYNEQFF.

V and J are TRBV5-1 and TRBJ2-7; TRBD1 matches 7 bases. The germline V gene encodes CDR1 SGHRS and CDR2 YFSETQ. CDR3 length equals 14 residues. The junction had 5 bases not matched to a gene; V was cut back by 1 base and J by 4 bases. DNA for the CDR3: TGCGCCAGCAGCTTGTCGGGACAGAGTTACGAGCAGTACTTC. Translated, it gives CASSLSGQSYEQYF.

This sequence joins TRBV2 and TRBJ1-5; 7 nucleotides match TRBD1. Losses at the gene ends were 6 bases for V and 2 bases for J; bases not matched to a gene: 4. Germline CDR1 and CDR2: SNHLY and FYNNEI. The CDR3 spans 14 residues. CDR3 sequence: CASRPDRGNQPQHF. CDR3 nucleotides: TGTGCCAGCAGACCCGACAGGGGCAATCAGCCCCAGCATTTT.

This clonotype was picked up one time. The chain couples TRBV7-9 to TRBJ2-3, with 8 bases that match TRBD1. The CDR3 sequence is 17 residues long. CDR1 and CDR2 from the germline V gene are SEHNR and FQNEAQ (reference sequence). J was trimmed by 3 bases and V by 5 bases; bases with no gene match: 13. As DNA, the CDR3 is TGTGCCAGCAGCACCCTCGGACAGGGAAGAAGGACAGATACGCAGTATTTT. It yields the protein CASSTLGQGRRTDTQYF.

This clonotype was counted between two and nine times. The chain joins TRBV5-8 to TRBJ2-4; possible D gene TRBD1, 6 bases. The CDR3 covers 16 residues. Between the trimmed V and J ends, which lost 4 bases and 0 bases, there was a span of 14 bases. The V gene's germline CDR1 is SGHTS and CDR2 YDEGEE. The CDR3 spells CASSADRSLAKNIQYF. In nucleotides, the CDR3 is TGTGCCAGCAGCGCCGACAGGTCGTTAGCCAAAAACATTCAGTACTTC.

This clonotype was detected many times. The rearrangement uses TRBV7-7 and TRBJ2-5, with a weak D call TRBD1 (5 bases). This CDR3 region has 13 residues. Germline CDR1 reads SSHAT; CDR2 reads FNYEAQ (reference sequence). V lost 1 base, J lost 2 bases, and 5 bases lay in between. Here the CDR3 DNA reads TGTGCCAGCAGCTTAGGACAGCAAGAGACCCAGTACTTC. Protein sequence: CASSLGQQETQYF.

Ten or more counts support this clonotype. V and J are TRBV7-2 and TRBJ1-1; D is uncertain. This CDR3 contains 14 residues. V was cut by 5 bases and J by 7 bases, with 17 bases left in between. CDR1 is SGHTA, CDR2 FQGNSA, per germline. Written as DNA, the CDR3 is TGTGCCAGCAGCCCCCTACAGATACATAATGAAGCTTTCTTT. This translates into CASSPLQIHNEAFF.

The table lists this clonotype with a few counts. This chain connects TRBV4-1 to TRBJ2-3; TRBD2 might be the D (6 bases). This CDR3 has 17 residues. Between the trimmed V and J ends, which lost 1 base and 1 base, there was a span of 15 bases. Germline assignment: CDR1 MGHRA and CDR2 YSYEKL. In DNA form, the CDR3 reads TGCGCCAGCAGCCAAGGGACCGGGAGACAACGCACAGATACGCAGTATTTT. Protein sequence: CASSQGTGRQRTDTQYF.

This clonotype showed up just a few times. This chain joins TRBV27 and TRBJ1-1; 8 bases map to TRBD1. The length of the CDR3 is 14 residues. From germline, CDR1 is MNHEY and CDR2 SMNVEV (reference sequence). The ends lost 3 bases at V and 5 bases at J; junction bases unmatched: 5. The CDR3 here is CASSFGQGVTEAFF. The CDR3 nucleotides read TGTGCCAGCAGTTTCGGACAGGGCGTGACTGAAGCTTTCTTT.

In the case of this clonotype: Lacking the conserved final phenylalanine or tryptophan, this CDR3 likely reflects a read error. No DNA is shown, since the ends of the CDR3 on it are uncertain; the CDR3 is the one TCRdb lists. The V gene is TRBV2, the J gene TRBJ2-7; TRBD1 is the table's D call, not checked against the DNA. Germline CDR1 SNHLY, CDR2 FYNNEI. The CDR3 region is 10 residues in length, termini included. CDR3: CASGGLERGI.

This sequence joins TRBV9 and TRBJ1-6; 8 bases are shared with TRBD1. This CDR3 has 13 amino acids. Germline CDR1 reads SGDLS; CDR2 reads YYNGEE. Unmatched junction bases numbered 9, after V lost 4 bases and J lost 15 bases. The CDR3 region is CASSLSTGDNLHF. As DNA, the CDR3 is TGTGCCAGCAGCCTTTCGACAGGGGATAACCTCCACTTT. The full variable domain, its missing parts supplied by reference TRBV9 and TRBJ1-6, is DSGVTQTPKHLITATGQRVTLRCSPRSGDLSVYWYQQSLDQGLQFLIQYYNGEERAKGNILERFSAQQFPDLHSELNLSSLELGDSALYFCASSLSTGDNLHFGNGTRLTVT.

This clonotype was detected a few times. The CDR3 loop is CASSTGENTEAFF. CDR3 DNA sequence: TGTGCCAGCAGTACAGGAGAGAACACTGAAGCTTTCTTT. The chain has TRBV21-1 and TRBJ1-1; the table's D call, TRBD1, has no DNA check behind it. TRBV21-1 is recorded as a pseudogene. CDR3 length equals 13 residues.

In this sample, this clonotype turned up a few times. The chain couples TRBV6-5 to TRBJ2-2; a weak D match, TRBD2 (5 bases). Germline-derived CDR1 and CDR2 are MNHEY and SVGAGI. The CDR3 consists of 17 residues. The V and J ends lost 0 bases and 1 base respectively, with 12 bases between them. The CDR3 nucleotides read TGTGCCAGCAGTTACTCGAGCGGACTCCTGAACACCGGGGAGCTGTTTTTT. It translates to CASSYSSGLLNTGELFF.

This clonotype was seen ten or more times. The V call is TRBV9, the J call TRBJ2-3, with D possibly matching TRBD2 (5 bases). Germline V gene lookup returns CDR1 SGDLS and CDR2 YYNGEE. Trimming cost V 0 bases and J 3 bases, with 8 bases left between them. The CDR3 is 14 residues long. The CDR3 protein is CASSVVGVTDTQYF. Written as DNA, the CDR3 is TGTGCCAGCAGCGTAGTGGGAGTAACAGATACGCAGTATTTT.

This chain connects TRBV2 to TRBJ2-7; D is unclear. The germline CDR1 and CDR2 sequences are SNHLY and FYNNEI. The CDR3 sequence is 10 residues long. V was pared by 5 bases and J by 1 base, with 0 bases between. CDR3 sequence: CASSSYEQYF. The CDR3 DNA reads TGTGCCAGCAGTTCCTACGAGCAGTACTTC.

There are many counts of this clonotype. The chain links TRBV3-1 to TRBJ2-7; D may be TRBD1 (6 bases). The CDR3 loop spans 14 amino acids. Germline V gives CDR1 LGHDT, CDR2 YNNKEL (reference sequence). V lost 4 bases and J 8 bases, leaving 18 bases between the germline ends. CDR3 protein: CASSPAPSTGKQYF. CDR3 nucleotide sequence: TGTGCCAGCAGCCCCGCCCCTTCGACAGGCAAGCAGTACTTC.

This clonotype was detected ten times or more. This chain links TRBV7-3 with TRBJ2-3; 12 bases are a match to TRBD2. V shed 5 bases, J shed 7 bases, and the junction held 4 bases outside the gene matches. CDR1 is SGHTA and CDR2 is FQGTGA in the germline V gene. CDR3 size: 14 residues. CDR3 sequence: CASSLGLAGNTQYF. The CDR3 DNA is TGTGCCAGCAGCCTGGGACTAGCGGGTAATACGCAGTATTTT.